Listed below are T cell receptor beta chains from one sample, sequenced in a study of CD8+ T cells in alopecia areata. Clones were sequenced by immunoSEQ multiplex PCR, and TCRdb holds only the in-frame ones, with some missing. The sample lists some 210,000 clones, around 65% occurring once. The sequenced sample was CD4+ T cells sorted from blood, obtained around week 46, from a patient treated with tofacitinib. These receptor sequences come from a human donor with alopecia areata. CDR3s include the opening cysteine and the closing phenylalanine or tryptophan. Fields, in order: CDR3 DNA, CDR3 protein, J gene, clone size, D gene, V gene. A D gene is named only where the DNA matches it firmly. Clone size is stated in some rows and not others, as once, few, many or a class when expanded.

TGCAGCGTTGAAGGACAGGTTCTGGAAGCTTTCTTT CSVEGQVLEAFF TRBJ1-1 . . TRBV29-1
TGTGCCTGGAGGTTCTGGGGGAACACTGAAGCTTTCTTT CAWRFWGNTEAFF TRBJ1-1 . . TRBV30
TGTGCCACCTCAAATCGGGACAGCGATCAGACCCAGTACTTC CATSNRDSDQTQYF TRBJ2-5 once TRBD1 TRBV19
TGTGCCAGTAGCCCTCATAATTCACCCCTCCACTTT CASSPHNSPLHF TRBJ1-6 . . TRBV19
TGTGCCTGGAGGAACGGGATCCATAATTCACCCCTCCACTTT CAWRNGIHNSPLHF TRBJ1-6 . . TRBV30
TGCGCCAGCAGCTCGGCATCGAGCTCCTACAATGAGCAGTTCTTC CASSSASSSYNEQFF TRBJ2-1 . . TRBV5-1
TGTGCCAGCAGTTACTCAGGGGGGAACACTGAAGCTTTCTTT CASSYSGGNTEAFF TRBJ1-1 few . TRBV6-5
TGTGCCAGCAGTTCCGTCCCCAATCAGCCCCAGCATTTT CASSSVPNQPQHF TRBJ1-5 . . TRBV6-5
TGTGCCTGGGGGGACAGGGTCCACGAGCAGTACTTC CAWGDRVHEQYF TRBJ2-7 . TRBD1 TRBV30
TGCGCCAGCAGCCACTACTCGGGAAACTCCTACAATGAGCAGTTCTTC CASSHYSGNSYNEQFF TRBJ2-1 . . TRBV4-3